This T cell receptor (beta chain) was identified in a study of graft-versus-host responses after intestinal transplantation. On the study more broadly: Multivisceral, liver-intestinal, or isolated intestinal grafts were transplanted into recipients. Recipients across the board were started on anti-thymocyte globulin induction, then kept on tacrolimus and steroids for about 3 years. General study points: GvH clones appeared in recipient marrow, some first in ileum or blood. Levels of circulating GvH clones at their peak were associated with early post-transplant HvG declines.

CDR1 is SGDLS and CDR2 is YYNGEE in the germline V gene. J gave up 0 bases and V 5 bases, and 5 bases lay outside the gene matches. This CDR3 has 17 amino acids. On this clone itself: The target antigen is unknown.

The protocol was immunoSEQ multiplex PCR, while the TCRdb copy is restricted to in-frame clones and leaves out a portion. In the table there are 85,000 to 100,000 clones, under 95% of which are singletons. This chain links TRBV9 with TRBJ2-6, with 10 bases that match TRBD2. The TCR was taken from a human donor who was the organ donor for an intestinal transplant. Source: unstimulated CD8+ T cells sorted from spleen or lymph node cells, taken before transplant. CDR3 in amino acids: CASRGLAENSGANVLTF. The DNA of the CDR3 is TGTGCCAGCAGAGGACTAGCGGAGAACTCTGGGGCCAACGTCCTGACTTTC.